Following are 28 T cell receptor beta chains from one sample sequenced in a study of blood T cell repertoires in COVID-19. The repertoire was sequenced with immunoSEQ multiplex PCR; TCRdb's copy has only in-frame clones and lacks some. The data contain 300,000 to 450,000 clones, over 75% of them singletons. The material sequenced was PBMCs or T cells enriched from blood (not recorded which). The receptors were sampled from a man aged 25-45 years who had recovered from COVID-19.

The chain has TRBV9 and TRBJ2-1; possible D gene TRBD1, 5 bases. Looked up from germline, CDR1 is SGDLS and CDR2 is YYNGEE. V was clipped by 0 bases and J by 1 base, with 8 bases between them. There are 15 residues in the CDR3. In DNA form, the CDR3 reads TGTGCCAGCAGCGTAGAGGGGTGGTCCTACAATGAGCAGTTCTTC. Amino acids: CASSVEGWSYNEQFF.

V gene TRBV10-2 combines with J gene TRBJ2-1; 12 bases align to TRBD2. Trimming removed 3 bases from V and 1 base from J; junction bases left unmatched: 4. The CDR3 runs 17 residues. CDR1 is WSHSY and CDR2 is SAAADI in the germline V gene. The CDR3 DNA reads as TGCGCCAGCAGTGAATCCGGACTAGCGGGGTCCTACAATGAGCAGTTCTTC. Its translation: CASSESGLAGSYNEQFF.

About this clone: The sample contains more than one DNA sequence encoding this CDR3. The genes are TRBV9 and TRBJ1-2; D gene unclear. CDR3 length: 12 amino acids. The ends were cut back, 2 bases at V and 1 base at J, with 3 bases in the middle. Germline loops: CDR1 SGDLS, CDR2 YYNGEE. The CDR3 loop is CASSVRNYGYTF. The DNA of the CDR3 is TGTGCCAGCAGCGTCCGTAACTATGGCTACACCTTC.

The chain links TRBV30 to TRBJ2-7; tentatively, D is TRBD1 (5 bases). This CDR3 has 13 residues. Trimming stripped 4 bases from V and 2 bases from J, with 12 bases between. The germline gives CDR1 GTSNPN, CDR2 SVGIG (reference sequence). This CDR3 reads CAWNLQVTYEQYF. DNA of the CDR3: TGTGCCTGGAACTTACAGGTTACCTACGAGCAGTACTTC. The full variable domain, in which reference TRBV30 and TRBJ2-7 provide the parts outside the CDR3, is SQTIHQWPATLVQPVGSPLSLECTVEGTSNPNLYWYRQAAGRGLQLLFYSVGIGQISSEVPQNLSASRPQDRQFILSSKKLLLSDSGFYLCAWNLQVTYEQYFGPGTRLTVT.

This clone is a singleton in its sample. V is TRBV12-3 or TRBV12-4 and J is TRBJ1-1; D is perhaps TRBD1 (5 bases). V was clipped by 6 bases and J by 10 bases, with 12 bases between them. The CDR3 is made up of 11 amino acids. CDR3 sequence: CASSQGIPAFF. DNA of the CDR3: TGTGCCAGCAGCCAGGGTATCCCAGCTTTCTTT.

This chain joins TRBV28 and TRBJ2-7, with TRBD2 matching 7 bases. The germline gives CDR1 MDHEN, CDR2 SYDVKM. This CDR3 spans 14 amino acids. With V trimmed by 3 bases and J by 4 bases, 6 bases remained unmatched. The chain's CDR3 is CASSLGGKKYEQYF. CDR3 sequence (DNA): TGTGCCAGCAGTTTGGGAGGGAAAAAATACGAGCAGTACTTC.

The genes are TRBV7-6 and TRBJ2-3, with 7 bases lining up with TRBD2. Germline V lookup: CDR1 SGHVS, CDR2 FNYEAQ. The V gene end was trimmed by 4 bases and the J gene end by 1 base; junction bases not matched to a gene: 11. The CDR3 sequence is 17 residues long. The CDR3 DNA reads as TGTGCCAGCAGCTCCGGACTCTCTAGCGGACGCACAGATACGCAGTATTTT. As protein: CASSSGLSSGRTDTQYF. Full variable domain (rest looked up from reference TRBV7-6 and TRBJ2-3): GAGVSQSPRYKVTKRGQDVALRCDPISGHVSLYWYRQALGQGPEFLTYFNYEAQQDKSGLPNDRFSAERPEGSISTLTIQRTEQRDSAMYRCASSSGLSSGRTDTQYFGPGTRLTVL.

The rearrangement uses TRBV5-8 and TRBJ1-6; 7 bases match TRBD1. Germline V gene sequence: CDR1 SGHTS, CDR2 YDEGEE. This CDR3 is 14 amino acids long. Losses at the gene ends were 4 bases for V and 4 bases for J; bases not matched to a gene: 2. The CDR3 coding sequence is TGTGCCAGCAGCAAGGGACAGTATAATTCACCCCTCCACTTT. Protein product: CASSKGQYNSPLHF.

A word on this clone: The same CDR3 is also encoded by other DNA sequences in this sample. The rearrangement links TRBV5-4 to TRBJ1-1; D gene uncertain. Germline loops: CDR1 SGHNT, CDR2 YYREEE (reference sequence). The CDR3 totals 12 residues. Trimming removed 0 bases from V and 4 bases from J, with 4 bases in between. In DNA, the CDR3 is TGTGCCAGCAGCTTGGATATCACTGAAGCTTTCTTT. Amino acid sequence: CASSLDITEAFF.

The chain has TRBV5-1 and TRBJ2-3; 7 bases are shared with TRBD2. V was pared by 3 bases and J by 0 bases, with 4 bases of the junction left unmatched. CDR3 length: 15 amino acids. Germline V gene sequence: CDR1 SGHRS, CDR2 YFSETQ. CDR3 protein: CASSSLAASTDTQYF. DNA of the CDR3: TGCGCCAGCAGCTCTCTAGCGGCTAGCACAGATACGCAGTATTTT.

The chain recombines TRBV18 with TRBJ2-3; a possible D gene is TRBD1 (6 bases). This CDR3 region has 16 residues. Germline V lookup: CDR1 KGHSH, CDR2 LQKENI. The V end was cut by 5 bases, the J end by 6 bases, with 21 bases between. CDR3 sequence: CASSEKTGTPSDTQYF. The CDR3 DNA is TGTGCCAGCTCAGAGAAAACAGGGACGCCCAGCGATACGCAGTATTTT.

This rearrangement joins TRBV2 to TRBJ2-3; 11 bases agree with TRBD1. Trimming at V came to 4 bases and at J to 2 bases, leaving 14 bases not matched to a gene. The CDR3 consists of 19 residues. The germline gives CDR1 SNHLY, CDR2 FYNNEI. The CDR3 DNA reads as TGTGCCAGCAGTGGGTCCCGGGACAGGGGGTCGGGCAACACAGATACGCAGTATTTT. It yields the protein CASSGSRDRGSGNTDTQYF.

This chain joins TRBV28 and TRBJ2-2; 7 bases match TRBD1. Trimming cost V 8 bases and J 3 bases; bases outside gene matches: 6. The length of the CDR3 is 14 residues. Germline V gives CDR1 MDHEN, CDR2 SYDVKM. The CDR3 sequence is CASSGTVDTGELFF. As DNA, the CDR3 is TGTGCCAGCTCCGGGACAGTTGACACCGGGGAGCTGTTTTTT.

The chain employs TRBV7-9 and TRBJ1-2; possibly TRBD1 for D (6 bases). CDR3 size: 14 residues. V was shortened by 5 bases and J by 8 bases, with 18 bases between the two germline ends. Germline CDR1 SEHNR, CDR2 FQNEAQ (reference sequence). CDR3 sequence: CASSRPQGPVGYTF. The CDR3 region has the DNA TGTGCCAGCAGCCGACCCCAGGGGCCGGTAGGCTACACCTTC.

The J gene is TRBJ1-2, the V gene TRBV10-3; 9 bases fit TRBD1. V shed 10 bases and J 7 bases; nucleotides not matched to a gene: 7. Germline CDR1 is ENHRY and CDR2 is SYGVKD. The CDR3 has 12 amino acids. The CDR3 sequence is CASGTGTIGYTF. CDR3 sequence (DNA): TGTGCCAGCGGGACAGGGACTATTGGCTACACCTTC.

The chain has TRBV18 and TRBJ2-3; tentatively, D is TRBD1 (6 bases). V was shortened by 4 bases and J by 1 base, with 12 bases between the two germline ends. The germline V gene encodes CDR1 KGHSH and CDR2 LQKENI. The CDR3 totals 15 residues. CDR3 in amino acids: CASSLNRAGTDTQYF. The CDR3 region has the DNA TGTGCCAGCTCACTCAACAGGGCCGGCACAGATACGCAGTATTTT.

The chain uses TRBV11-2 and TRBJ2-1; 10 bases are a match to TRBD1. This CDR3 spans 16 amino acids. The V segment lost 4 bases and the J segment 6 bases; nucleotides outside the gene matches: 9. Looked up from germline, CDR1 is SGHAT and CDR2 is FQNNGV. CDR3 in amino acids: CASSSRDRGTINEQFF. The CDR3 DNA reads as TGTGCCAGCAGCTCAAGGGACAGGGGTACTATCAATGAGCAGTTCTTC.

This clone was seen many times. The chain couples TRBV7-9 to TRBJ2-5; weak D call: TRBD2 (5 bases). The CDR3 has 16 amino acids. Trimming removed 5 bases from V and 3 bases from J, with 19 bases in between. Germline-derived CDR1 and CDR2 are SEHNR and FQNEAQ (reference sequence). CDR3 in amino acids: CASSPRGSTKEETQYF. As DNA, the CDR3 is TGTGCCAGCAGCCCCCGAGGGAGTACAAAGGAAGAGACCCAGTACTTC.

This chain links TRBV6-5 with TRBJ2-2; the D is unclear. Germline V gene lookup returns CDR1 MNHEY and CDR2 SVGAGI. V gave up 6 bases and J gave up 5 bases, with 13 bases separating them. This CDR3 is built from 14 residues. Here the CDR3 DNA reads TGTGCCAGCAGAGACGACCCCAGGACCGGGGAGCTGTTTTTT. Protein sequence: CASRDDPRTGELFF.

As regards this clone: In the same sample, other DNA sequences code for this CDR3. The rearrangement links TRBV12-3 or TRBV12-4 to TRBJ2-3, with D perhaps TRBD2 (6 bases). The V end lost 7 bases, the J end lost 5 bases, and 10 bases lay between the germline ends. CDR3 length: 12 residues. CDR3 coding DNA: TGTGCCAGCACCCTGGGAGGAGATACGCAGTATTTT. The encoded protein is CASTLGGDTQYF.

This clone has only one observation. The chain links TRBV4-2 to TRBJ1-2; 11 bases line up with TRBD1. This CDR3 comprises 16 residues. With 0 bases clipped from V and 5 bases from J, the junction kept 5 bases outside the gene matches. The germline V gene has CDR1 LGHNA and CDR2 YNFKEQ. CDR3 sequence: CASSQDDGTGGYGYTF. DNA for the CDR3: TGTGCCAGCAGCCAAGATGACGGGACAGGGGGTTATGGCTACACCTTC.

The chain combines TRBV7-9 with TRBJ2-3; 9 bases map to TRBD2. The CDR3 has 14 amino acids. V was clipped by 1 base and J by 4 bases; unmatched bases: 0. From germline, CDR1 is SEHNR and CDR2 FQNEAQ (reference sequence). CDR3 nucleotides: TGTGCCAGCAGCTTAGGGACTAGCGCAGATACGCAGTATTTT. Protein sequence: CASSLGTSADTQYF.

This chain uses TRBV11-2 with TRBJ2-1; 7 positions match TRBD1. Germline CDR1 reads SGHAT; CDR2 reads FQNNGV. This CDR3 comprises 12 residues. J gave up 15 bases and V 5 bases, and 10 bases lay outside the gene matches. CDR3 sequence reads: CASSHRDSRMFF. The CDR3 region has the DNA TGTGCCAGCAGCCACCGGGACAGCCGGATGTTCTTC.

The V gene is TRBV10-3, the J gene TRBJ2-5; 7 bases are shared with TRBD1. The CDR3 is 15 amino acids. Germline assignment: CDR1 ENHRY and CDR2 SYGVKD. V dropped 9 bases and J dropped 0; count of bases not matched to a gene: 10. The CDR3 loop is CAISRGRGNQETQYF. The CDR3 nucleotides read TGTGCCATTTCGAGAGGCAGGGGGAACCAAGAGACCCAGTACTTC.

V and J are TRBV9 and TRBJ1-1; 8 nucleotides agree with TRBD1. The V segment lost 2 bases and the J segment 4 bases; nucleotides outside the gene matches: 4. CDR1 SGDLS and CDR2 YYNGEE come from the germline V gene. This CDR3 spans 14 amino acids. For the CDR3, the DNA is TGTGCCAGCAGCGTGGCCGGACAGGGCACTGAAGCTTTCTTT. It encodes CASSVAGQGTEAFF.

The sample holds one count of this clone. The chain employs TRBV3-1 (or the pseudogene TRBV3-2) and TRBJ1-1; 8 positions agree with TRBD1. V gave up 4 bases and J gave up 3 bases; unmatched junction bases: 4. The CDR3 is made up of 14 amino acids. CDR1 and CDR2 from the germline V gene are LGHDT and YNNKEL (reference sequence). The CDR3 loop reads CASSPDRADTEAFF. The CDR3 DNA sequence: TGTGCCAGCAGCCCGGACAGGGCGGACACTGAAGCTTTCTTT.

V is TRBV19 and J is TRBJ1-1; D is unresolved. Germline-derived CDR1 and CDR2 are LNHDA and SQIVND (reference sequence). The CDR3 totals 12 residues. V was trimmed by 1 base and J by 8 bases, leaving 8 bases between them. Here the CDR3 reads CASSIGGIEAFF. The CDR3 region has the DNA TGTGCCAGTAGTATAGGCGGAATAGAAGCTTTCTTT.

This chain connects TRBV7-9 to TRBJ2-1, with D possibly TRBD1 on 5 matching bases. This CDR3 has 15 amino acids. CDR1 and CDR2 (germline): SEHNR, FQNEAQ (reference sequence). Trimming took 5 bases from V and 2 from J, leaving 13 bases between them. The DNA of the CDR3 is TGTGCCAGCAGCCTTAGGGGTAGTGCCTACAATGAGCAGTTCTTC. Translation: CASSLRGSAYNEQFF.